What follows are 7 T cell receptor beta chains derived from one specimen sequenced in a study of blood T cell repertoires in COVID-19. The repertoire was sequenced with immunoSEQ multiplex PCR; TCRdb's copy has only in-frame clones and lacks some. The repertoire holds approximately 41,000 clones, with about 90% as singletons. The sample taken for sequencing was peripheral blood. The receptors shown here come from a woman in her 40s with acute or convalescent COVID-19.

The V gene is TRBV6-2 or TRBV6-3, the J gene TRBJ2-7; D is perhaps TRBD1 (5 bases). Germline loops: CDR1 MNHEY, CDR2 SVGEGT. Trimming stripped 2 bases from V and 3 bases from J, with 14 bases between. This CDR3 region has 15 residues. CDR3 DNA sequence: TGTGCCAGCAGTTACCCGCAGGGTCCTTTCTACGAGCAGTACTTC. The encoded protein is CASSYPQGPFYEQYF.

The chain joins TRBV5-8 to TRBJ2-5, with D perhaps TRBD2 (5 bases). The CDR3 contains 13 residues. CDR1 SGHTS and CDR2 YDEGEE come from the germline V gene. V was pared by 4 bases and J by 2 bases, with 9 bases between. Here the CDR3 reads CASSPGLQETQYF. In DNA form, the CDR3 reads TGTGCCAGCAGCCCTGGACTGCAAGAGACCCAGTACTTC.

The rearrangement links TRBV9 to TRBJ2-7; 9 nucleotides line up with TRBD1. CDR3 length: 16 amino acids. Unmatched junction bases numbered 8, after V lost 0 bases and J lost 4 bases. The germline gives CDR1 SGDLS, CDR2 YYNGEE. The DNA of the CDR3 is TGTGCCAGCAGCGTAGATTCCGGGACAGGGACTTACGAGCAGTACTTC. Its translation is CASSVDSGTGTYEQYF.

In this sample, this clone turned up once. This chain uses TRBV7-2 with TRBJ2-5; D might be TRBD1 (5 bases). Trimming left V 1 base short and J 3 bases short, with 9 bases between. CDR1 is SGHTA and CDR2 is FQGNSA in the germline V gene. The CDR3 is made up of 14 amino acids. CDR3 loop: CASSLVSGKETQYF. For the CDR3, the DNA is TGTGCCAGCAGCTTAGTTTCAGGGAAAGAGACCCAGTACTTC.

This clone was counted once. The chain recombines TRBV6-6 with TRBJ2-5; 8 nucleotides agree with TRBD2. V shed 2 bases and J 4 bases; nucleotides not matched to a gene: 6. This CDR3 is 15 amino acids long. Germline V CDR1 and CDR2: MNHNY, SVGAGI (reference sequence). In DNA, the CDR3 is TGTGCCAGCAGTTACACCGGGACTAGGGGAGAGACCCAGTACTTC. Translating gives CASSYTGTRGETQYF.

The chain has TRBV12-2 and TRBJ2-7; TRBD1, the D gene given by the table, was not confirmed from the DNA. TRBV12-2 is a known pseudogene. The CDR3 runs 18 residues. CDR3 sequence: CASRLAEPGTAISYEQYF. In nucleotides, the CDR3 is TGTGCAAGTCGCTTAGCCGAGCCCGGGACAGCGATCTCCTACGAGCAGTACTTC.

V usage is TRBV5-1 and J usage is TRBJ2-1; the match to TRBD2 covers 8 bases. The CDR3 length is 15 residues. V lost 4 bases to trimming and J lost 5 bases; unmatched junction nucleotides: 8. Germline V gene data show CDR1 as SGHRS and CDR2 as YFSETQ. The CDR3 loop is CASSTQRGRDNEQFF. The CDR3 coding sequence is TGCGCCAGCAGCACCCAGCGGGGGCGAGACAATGAGCAGTTCTTC.